This T cell receptor (beta chain) originates from a study of blood T cells in healthy people across ages. J was trimmed by 6 bases and V by 4 bases; bases with no gene match: 6. From germline, CDR1 is LGHDT and CDR2 YNNKEL (reference sequence). The length of the CDR3 is 13 residues. Only a few counts were recorded for this clonotype. What it binds is unknown. Study-wide results and limits: Diversity figures derived from one million T cells were judged to underestimate the true value. More naive CD4+ cells and higher diversity marked long-lived donors relative to aged donors.

Per-sample PBMC isolation yielded at least 6 million cells. Using a J-beta primer mix together with a sample-barcoded 5' primer, a second PCR was run for about 6 to 11 cycles. Each CDR3 protein is one row after TCRdb ran MiXCR on the 5' RACE reads. The sample carries about 1.5 million distinct CDR3 sequences, 40% to 50% recorded once. Sequenced material: blood. The clonotype comes from a woman in her late teens or twenties in good health. The rearrangement links TRBV3-1 to TRBJ2-7, with 7 bases fitting TRBD1. The CDR3 DNA is TGTGCCAGCAGCCCAACGACAGGGTCCGAGCAGTACTTC. Protein: CASSPTTGSEQYF.